This TCR beta chain derives from a study of blood T cell repertoires in COVID-19. Study-level background: Both acute and convalescent COVID-19 samples were obtained from the United States, Italy and Spain. T cells, B-cell-depleted T cells, or PBMCs provided the cDNA or gDNA that served as material.

Enrolled during active infection, Seattle patients were then followed longitudinally. As handled by the study authors: Quantification of nucleated cells was approximated via reference gene primer amplification. Assay: immunoSEQ multiplex PCR; the TCRdb copy retains only in-frame clones and omits some. V, J and clone size are taken as reported in that table, and D and trimming were inferred from the DNA itself. Of approximately 90,000 clones listed, approximately 84% are singletons. The CDR3 is made up of 14 amino acids. Between the trimmed V and J ends, which lost 4 bases and 7 bases, there was a span of 17 bases. Germline V CDR1 and CDR2: SGHKS, YYEKEE (reference sequence).

This clonotype was sampled from a man between 65 and 85 years old with COVID-19, enrolled during active disease. The rearrangement uses TRBV5-5 and TRBJ1-2, with a weak D call TRBD1 (6 bases). Sequences were obtained from peripheral blood. The DNA for the CDR3 is TGTGCCAGCAGCACGGGGACAATTAGGAGTGGCTACACCTTC. This sequence encodes CASSTGTIRSGYTF.